This is a list of T cell receptor beta chains from one sample in a study of shared clonotypes between healthy human individuals. Sequenced by immunoSEQ multiplex PCR; TCRdb stores in-frame clones only, minus some. The table lists about 580,000 clones, about 98% of them singletons. Sequenced input: naive CD8+ T cells sorted from blood. The receptors shown here come from a man aged 30 to 39 in good health. Each CDR3 is given with its conserved first and last residue. A D gene is named only where the DNA matches it firmly. Clone sizes are given selectively: once, few, many, or a class where the clone is expanded.

v_gene	abundance	j_gene	d_gene	CDR3nt	CDR3aa
TRBV5-1	-	TRBJ2-1	TRBD2	TGCGCCAGCAGCTTCGGGGCGGCGGGAGGCTCCTACAATGAGCAGTTCTTC	CASSFGAAGGSYNEQFF
TRBV7-9	-	TRBJ1-4	-	TGTGCCAGCAGCCGGGCAACTAATGAAAAACTGTTTTTT	CASSRATNEKLFF
TRBV7-9	-	TRBJ2-7	TRBD2	TGTGCCAGCAGCTCGGGACTAGCGGGCTCCTACGAGCAGTACTTC	CASSSGLAGSYEQYF
TRBV7-9	-	TRBJ2-1	-	TGTGCCAGCAGCTTAGCGGCTAACAATGAGCAGTTCTTC	CASSLAANNEQFF
TRBV11-2	-	TRBJ2-1	TRBD2	TGTGCCAGCAGCGATGGGACTAGCGGGAAACCTCAGTTCTTC	CASSDGTSGKPQFF
TRBV5-1	once	TRBJ2-1	TRBD1	TGCGCCAGCAGCTCGGGACAGGGATCATCGAATGAGCAGTTCTTC	CASSSGQGSSNEQFF
TRBV27	-	TRBJ2-4	-	TGTGCCAGCGGAAAGGGGTTGCTAACGGCCAAAAACATTCAGTACTTC	CASGKGLLTAKNIQYF
TRBV7-9	-	TRBJ2-1	-	TGTGCCAGCAGTTATTTTAATAAGGATGAGCAGTTCTTC	CASSYFNKDEQFF
TRBV4-2	-	TRBJ2-2	TRBD1	TGTGCCAGCAGCCAAAAACCGACAGGGACCGGGGAGCTGTTTTTT	CASSQKPTGTGELFF
TRBV5-1	-	TRBJ1-2	-	TGCGCCAGCAGCTTGGCCAGCGACGGCTACACCTTC	CASSLASDGYTF
TRBV27	-	TRBJ2-1	-	TGTGCCAGCAGTTTATCCACCTACAATGAGCAGTTCTTC	CASSLSTYNEQFF
TRBV21-1	-	TRBJ2-7	-	TGTGCCAGCAGCAAAGGAGGTCTCGAGCAGTACTTC	CASSKGGLEQYF
TRBV5-1	-	TRBJ2-7	-	TGCGCCAGCAGCTTGTTAGGGGGGACCTACGAGCAGTACTTC	CASSLLGGTYEQYF